This is a list of T cell receptor beta chains from one sample in a study of blood T cell repertoires in COVID-19. Profiled with immunoSEQ multiplex PCR; TCRdb holds only in-frame clones, not every one. The table lists approximately 210,000 clones, almost 85% of them singletons, with 15% in the top ten. Sequencing input: PBMCs or T cells enriched from blood (not recorded which). These receptor sequences come from a man aged 40-55 years who had recovered from COVID-19. Both conserved end residues are part of each CDR3. Each record gives: clone size, J gene, V gene, D gene, CDR3 protein, CDR3 DNA. D genes are given only for firm matches. Not every row has a clone size; where given, it reads once, few, many or a size class.

abundance: -; j_gene: TRBJ2-1; v_gene: TRBV6-5; d_gene: TRBD1; CDR3aa: CASSYSTLGQGRFF; CDR3nt: TGTGCCAGCAGTTACTCCACCCTTGGACAGGGACGGTTCTTC
abundance: -; j_gene: TRBJ1-4; v_gene: TRBV6-5; d_gene: -; CDR3aa: CASSYRSGGSEKLFF; CDR3nt: TGTGCCAGCAGTTACAGGTCCGGGGGGAGTGAAAAACTGTTTTTT
abundance: -; j_gene: TRBJ1-5; v_gene: TRBV7-3; d_gene: -; CDR3aa: CARSTVTSNQPQHF; CDR3nt: TGTGCCAGATCGACAGTAACGAGCAATCAGCCCCAGCATTTT
abundance: -; j_gene: TRBJ1-5; v_gene: TRBV15; d_gene: -; CDR3aa: CATSRGEGGYRPQHF; CDR3nt: TGTGCCACCAGCAGAGGGGAGGGGGGATATCGGCCCCAGCATTTT
abundance: -; j_gene: TRBJ2-7; v_gene: TRBV9; d_gene: -; CDR3aa: CASSPGPSHPYEQYF; CDR3nt: TGTGCCAGCAGCCCAGGTCCCTCTCACCCCTACGAGCAGTACTTC
abundance: -; j_gene: TRBJ2-6; v_gene: TRBV2; d_gene: -; CDR3aa: CASIRQGFSGANVLTF; CDR3nt: TGTGCCAGCATCAGGCAGGGCTTCTCTGGGGCCAACGTCCTGACTTTC
abundance: -; j_gene: TRBJ2-7; v_gene: TRBV7-8; d_gene: -; CDR3aa: CASSATGDFTYEQYF; CDR3nt: TGTGCCAGCAGCGCGACGGGGGACTTTACCTACGAGCAGTACTTC
abundance: few; j_gene: TRBJ2-4; v_gene: TRBV7-2; d_gene: -; CDR3aa: CASSPRQLAKNIQYF; CDR3nt: TGTGCCAGCAGCCCCCGACAGCTAGCCAAAAACATTCAGTACTTC
abundance: -; j_gene: TRBJ1-1; v_gene: TRBV10-3; d_gene: TRBD1; CDR3aa: CAISSTGEAEAFF; CDR3nt: TGTGCCATCAGCTCGACAGGGGAAGCTGAAGCTTTCTTT
abundance: -; j_gene: TRBJ2-7; v_gene: TRBV3-1/TRBV3-2; d_gene: TRBD2; CDR3aa: CASSQVAGGYEQYF; CDR3nt: TGTGCCAGCAGCCAAGTTGCGGGAGGGTACGAGCAGTACTTC
abundance: -; j_gene: TRBJ1-2; v_gene: TRBV5-6; d_gene: -; CDR3aa: CASGQTDTGYTF; CDR3nt: TGTGCCAGCGGCCAGACAGATACTGGCTACACCTTC
abundance: -; j_gene: TRBJ2-3; v_gene: TRBV5-1; d_gene: TRBD2; CDR3aa: CASSFSGGSTDTQYF; CDR3nt: TGCGCCAGCAGCTTCAGCGGGGGAAGCACAGATACGCAGTATTTT
abundance: -; j_gene: TRBJ2-7; v_gene: TRBV19; d_gene: TRBD2; CDR3aa: CASSRGLAGVEQYF; CDR3nt: TGTGCCAGTAGTAGGGGACTAGCGGGAGTCGAGCAGTACTTC
abundance: -; j_gene: TRBJ1-4; v_gene: TRBV15; d_gene: TRBD1; CDR3aa: CATSRDLTGGVNEKLFF; CDR3nt: TGTGCCACCAGCAGAGATCTCACAGGGGGTGTTAATGAAAAACTGTTTTTT
abundance: -; j_gene: TRBJ1-1; v_gene: TRBV2; d_gene: -; CDR3aa: CASSDSRAFF; CDR3nt: TGTGCCAGCAGTGATAGTAGAGCTTTCTTT
abundance: once; j_gene: TRBJ1-1; v_gene: TRBV3-1/TRBV3-2; d_gene: -; CDR3aa: CASNAGDTEAFF; CDR3nt: TGTGCCAGCAATGCAGGGGACACTGAAGCTTTCTTT
abundance: -; j_gene: TRBJ2-2; v_gene: TRBV30; d_gene: -; CDR3aa: CAWSVQRQTGELFF; CDR3nt: TGTGCCTGGAGTGTACAGAGACAGACCGGGGAGCTGTTTTTT
abundance: -; j_gene: TRBJ2-1; v_gene: TRBV6-5; d_gene: TRBD2; CDR3aa: CASSNGAGAYNEQFF; CDR3nt: TGTGCCAGCAGCAACGGGGCGGGAGCCTACAATGAGCAGTTCTTC